This T cell receptor (beta chain) was obtained from a study of blood T cell repertoires in COVID-19. The overall study: Collection of acute and convalescent COVID-19 samples took place in the United States, Italy and Spain. PBMCs, B-cell-depleted T cells, or T cells provided the cDNA or gDNA that made up the material.

The CDR3 extends over 16 amino acids. V gave up 5 bases and J gave up 8 bases; unmatched junction bases: 11. CDR1 is LGHDT, CDR2 YNNKEL, per germline (reference sequence). Original processing notes: Estimation of nucleated cell counts relied on the amplification of reference gene primers. Only in-frame clones appear in the TCRdb table, and some are missing; sequencing was by immunoSEQ multiplex PCR. The V and J calls and clone size come from that table; D and trimming were worked out from the DNA. The sample lists 250,000 or so clones, about 85% occurring once. This TCR was sampled from a woman in her fifties or sixties with active or convalescent COVID-19. Specimen: peripheral blood. The gene calls are TRBV3-1 (or the pseudogene TRBV3-2) and TRBJ2-2; 10 bases are a match to TRBD1. CDR3 protein: CASSIRDRGPTGELFF. In nucleotides, the CDR3 is TGTGCCAGCAGCATCCGGGACAGGGGCCCCACGGGGGAGCTGTTTTTT.